The clone carrying this TCR beta chain was recorded at least ten times. Its antigen is still unknown. This sample is drawn from a study of T cells in Graves' hyperthyroidism and ophthalmopathy. The germline V gene has CDR1 SGHDT and CDR2 YYEEEE. The CDR3 consists of 17 residues. The junction had 11 bases not matched to a gene; V was cut back by 6 bases and J by 5 bases. Overall study results and limits: Blood also held most thyroid clonotypes expanded beyond 0.001. In validation, the model predicted ophthalmopathy. These predictions came a median roughly 6 months before onset. Ophthalmopathy was distinguished from stable hyperthyroidism by 13 V-J signatures.

The investigators amplified TCR beta CDR3 regions from RNA transcripts. First-round RT-PCR of the TCR CDR3 relied on the HTBI primer set. TCRdb re-called the multiplex PCR reads with MiXCR, one entry per CDR3 protein. The sample shows 500,000 to 650,000 distinct CDR3 sequences, about 20% of them seen only once. The study included ophthalmopathy patients with Clinical Activity Score at least 3, NOSPECS grade at least 4 and duration under 3 months. The material sequenced was blood. The V and J genes are TRBV5-6 and TRBJ2-2; TRBD1 aligns across 12 bases. This clonotype originated in a man in his forties with Graves' ophthalmopathy. CDR3 coding DNA: TGTGCCAGCACCCGGGACAGGGGGCTTGGATGGACCGGGGAGCTGTTTTTT. This codes for CASTRDRGLGWTGELFF.